Listed below are T cell receptor beta chains from one sample, sequenced in a study of blood T cell repertoires in COVID-19. Profiled with immunoSEQ multiplex PCR; TCRdb holds only in-frame clones, not every one. The top ten hold 2.6% of the sample, which has 140,000 to 150,000 clones, more than 75% seen once. Sequenced input: peripheral blood. The receptors here all came from a human donor with acute or convalescent COVID-19. The donor label of this sample is uncertain. CDR3s include the opening cysteine and the closing phenylalanine or tryptophan. Fields, in order: D gene, J gene, V gene, clone size, CDR3 protein, CDR3 DNA. The D gene is left open where the match is weak. Where a row states a size, it is once, few, many or the class of an expanded clone; other rows omit it.

D: NA; J: TRBJ2-7; V: TRBV27; size: NA; CDR3: CASRSGAGPYEQYF; DNA: TGTGCCAGCCGCTCGGGCGCAGGGCCCTACGAGCAGTACTTC
D: TRBD2; J: TRBJ2-2; V: TRBV10-3; size: NA; CDR3: CASGTSGDNTGELFF; DNA: TGTGCCTCGGGGACTAGCGGGGATAACACCGGGGAGCTGTTTTTT
D: NA; J: TRBJ2-1; V: TRBV19; size: NA; CDR3: CASSPSDEQFF; DNA: TGTGCCAGTAGCCCCTCGGATGAGCAGTTCTTC
D: NA; J: TRBJ1-5; V: TRBV2; size: NA; CDR3: CARGTTSNQPQHF; DNA: TGTGCCAGAGGAACTACTAGCAATCAGCCCCAGCATTTT
D: NA; J: TRBJ2-2; V: TRBV7-3; size: NA; CDR3: CASSPRRWRGDTGELFF; DNA: TGTGCCAGCAGCCCCCGCCGGTGGCGGGGAGACACCGGGGAGCTGTTTTTT
D: TRBD2; J: TRBJ2-7; V: TRBV4-3; size: NA; CDR3: CASSQEGGFHEQYF; DNA: TGCGCCAGCAGCCAAGAGGGGGGGTTCCACGAGCAGTACTTC
D: TRBD2; J: TRBJ2-2; V: TRBV2; size: NA; CDR3: CASRAPRRREENTGELFF; DNA: TGTGCCAGCAGGGCCCCCAGGAGGCGGGAGGAGAACACCGGGGAGCTGTTTTTT
D: TRBD1; J: TRBJ2-7; V: TRBV5-4; size: NA; CDR3: CASSSGQGGYEQYF; DNA: TGTGCCAGCAGCAGCGGACAGGGCGGGTACGAGCAGTACTTC
D: TRBD2; J: TRBJ2-2; V: TRBV5-4; size: NA; CDR3: CASSLASGGGTGELFF; DNA: TGTGCCAGCAGCTTGGCTAGCGGGGGGGGTACCGGGGAGCTGTTTTTT
D: NA; J: TRBJ2-7; V: TRBV6-5; size: many; CDR3: CASSHRDGGDYEQYF; DNA: TGTGCCAGCAGTCACAGGGATGGGGGGGACTACGAGCAGTACTTC
D: NA; J: TRBJ1-2; V: TRBV11-2; size: NA; CDR3: CASSLQPGDFYGYTF; DNA: TGTGCCAGCAGCTTACAGCCAGGGGATTTCTATGGCTACACCTTC
D: NA; J: TRBJ2-1; V: TRBV19; size: few; CDR3: CATQQGTLVNEQFF; DNA: TGTGCCACTCAACAGGGAACCCTAGTCAATGAGCAGTTCTTC
D: NA; J: TRBJ2-5; V: TRBV20-1; size: NA; CDR3: CSAGEETQYF; DNA: TGCAGTGCGGGAGAAGAGACCCAGTACTTC
D: NA; J: TRBJ2-3; V: TRBV5-5; size: few; CDR3: CASSFEGRGTDTQYF; DNA: TGTGCCAGCAGCTTTGAGGGAAGGGGGACAGATACGCAGTATTTT
D: TRBD1; J: TRBJ1-2; V: TRBV11-2; size: NA; CDR3: CASSDRDRGYGYTF; DNA: TGTGCCAGCAGCGACCGGGACAGGGGCTATGGCTACACCTTC
D: NA; J: TRBJ2-1; V: TRBV6-6; size: NA; CDR3: CASRPTGINEQFF; DNA: TGTGCCAGCAGGCCAACAGGGATTAATGAGCAGTTCTTC
D: NA; J: TRBJ1-1; V: TRBV7-2; size: NA; CDR3: CASSLAGPLNTEAFF; DNA: TGTGCCAGCAGCTTAGCGGGGCCATTGAACACTGAAGCTTTCTTT
D: TRBD1; J: TRBJ1-6; V: TRBV6-5; size: few; CDR3: CASSYSPGQPGSPLHF; DNA: TGTGCCAGCAGTTACTCTCCGGGACAGCCGGGATCACCCCTCCACTTT
D: NA; J: TRBJ1-4; V: TRBV19; size: NA; CDR3: CASSIGGANEKLFF; DNA: TGTGCCAGTAGTATAGGGGGGGCTAATGAAAAACTGTTTTTT
D: TRBD2; J: TRBJ2-5; V: TRBV5-8; size: NA; CDR3: CASSSARAGGETQYF; DNA: TGTGCCAGCAGCTCGGCCAGGGCGGGGGGAGAGACCCAGTACTTC
D: NA; J: TRBJ2-7; V: TRBV5-1; size: NA; CDR3: CASSPEAYRSYEQYF; DNA: TGCGCCAGCAGCCCCGAGGCCTACCGCTCCTACGAGCAGTACTTC
D: NA; J: TRBJ1-1; V: TRBV9; size: NA; CDR3: CASSVDPGTSGGFF; DNA: TGTGCCAGCAGCGTAGATCCGGGAACCTCGGGGGGATTCTTT
D: NA; J: TRBJ1-1; V: TRBV19; size: NA; CDR3: CASSRGRGTEAFF; DNA: TGTGCCAGTAGTAGAGGTCGAGGCACTGAAGCTTTCTTT
D: NA; J: TRBJ1-1; V: TRBV6-5; size: NA; CDR3: CASSSRHAEAFF; DNA: TGTGCCAGCAGTTCCAGACATGCTGAAGCTTTCTTT
D: NA; J: TRBJ1-6; V: TRBV10-3; size: NA; CDR3: CAIRNSDNSPLHF; DNA: TGTGCCATCAGAAACAGTGATAATTCACCCCTCCACTTT
D: TRBD1; J: TRBJ1-1; V: TRBV24-1; size: NA; CDR3: CATSDPGQGDTEAFF; DNA: TGTGCCACCAGTGATCCGGGACAGGGAGACACTGAAGCTTTCTTT
D: TRBD2; J: TRBJ2-1; V: TRBV19; size: NA; CDR3: CASSISAGRNNEQFF; DNA: TGTGCCAGTAGTATATCAGCGGGGAGAAACAATGAGCAGTTCTTC
D: NA; J: TRBJ1-1; V: TRBV30; size: NA; CDR3: CAAQQRRLNTEAFF; DNA: TGTGCCGCACAGCAAAGAAGATTGAACACTGAAGCTTTCTTT
D: TRBD1; J: TRBJ1-4; V: TRBV19; size: NA; CDR3: CASRNRGRPDEKLFF; DNA: TGTGCCAGTAGAAACAGGGGGCGTCCCGACGAAAAACTGTTTTTT